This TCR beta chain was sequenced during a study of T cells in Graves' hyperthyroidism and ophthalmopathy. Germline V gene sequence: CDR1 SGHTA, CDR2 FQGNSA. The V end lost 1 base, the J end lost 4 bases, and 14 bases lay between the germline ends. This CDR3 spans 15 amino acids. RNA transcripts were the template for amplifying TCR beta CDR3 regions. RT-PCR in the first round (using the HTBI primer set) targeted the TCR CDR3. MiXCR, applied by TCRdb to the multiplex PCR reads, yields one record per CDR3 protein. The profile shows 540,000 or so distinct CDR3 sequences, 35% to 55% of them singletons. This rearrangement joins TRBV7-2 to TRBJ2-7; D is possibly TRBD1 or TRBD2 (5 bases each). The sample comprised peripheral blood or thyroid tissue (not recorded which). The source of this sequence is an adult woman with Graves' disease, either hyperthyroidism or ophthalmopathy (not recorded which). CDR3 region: CASSLGWQGPYEQYF. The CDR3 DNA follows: TGTGCCAGCAGCTTAGGGTGGCAGGGACCTTACGAGCAGTACTTC.